These 11 T cell receptor beta chains were sequenced from one sample in a study of blood T cell repertoires in COVID-19. The assay was immunoSEQ multiplex PCR, and TCRdb's table has in-frame clones only and misses some. The table shows about 210,000 clones, with 92% occurring only once. The sample taken for sequencing was peripheral blood. Source of these receptors: a man younger than 45 with acute or convalescent COVID-19.

The gene calls are TRBV28 and TRBJ2-3; TRBD2 agrees at 8 bases. V lost 4 bases to trimming and J lost 12 bases; unmatched junction nucleotides: 12. From germline, CDR1 is MDHEN and CDR2 SYDVKM. The CDR3 extends over 14 amino acids. The CDR3 DNA follows: TGTGCCAGCAGTTCCCCTGGGGTAGCGGGACTCCAGTATTTT. Protein: CASSSPGVAGLQYF.

J is TRBJ1-5 and V is TRBV27; D remains ambiguous. Germline V gene sequence: CDR1 MNHEY, CDR2 SMNVEV (reference sequence). V was pared by 6 bases and J by 4 bases, with 10 bases between. The CDR3 sequence is 13 residues long. CDR3 sequence reads: CASRNQLNQPQHF. The CDR3 DNA is TGTGCCAGCAGAAATCAATTGAATCAGCCCCAGCATTTT.

This chain connects TRBV2 to TRBJ2-7, with TRBD2 identical over 11 bases. The V and J ends lost 0 bases and 0 bases, in that order; junction bases with no gene match: 10. Germline-derived CDR1 and CDR2 are SNHLY and FYNNEI. The CDR3 extends over 19 amino acids. CDR3 protein: CASSEAVIKTSGISYEQYF. The CDR3 DNA reads TGTGCCAGCAGTGAAGCGGTGATAAAGACTAGCGGGATCTCCTACGAGCAGTACTTC.

The chain recombines TRBV9 with TRBJ1-6, with unresolved D. CDR3 size: 15 residues. Germline CDR1 is SGDLS and CDR2 is YYNGEE. Deletions cut 7 bases from V and 8 bases from J, with 19 bases between. This chain's CDR3 is CASSFGPGRDSPLHF. In DNA form, the CDR3 reads TGTGCCAGCTCATTTGGTCCCGGTAGAGATTCACCCCTCCACTTT.

The genes are TRBV9 and TRBJ1-5; TRBD1 is a possible D gene (5 bases). V lost 3 bases to trimming and J lost 6 bases, with 10 bases between them. The CDR3 extends over 13 amino acids. Germline V gene data show CDR1 as SGDLS and CDR2 as YYNGEE. CDR3 protein: CASSGPGGQPQHF. The CDR3 nucleotides are TGTGCCAGCAGCGGGCCCGGGGGTCAGCCCCAGCATTTT.

This chain connects TRBV29-1 to TRBJ1-2; 7 bases align to TRBD1. The CDR3 extends over 13 amino acids. CDR1 SQVTM and CDR2 ANQGSEA come from the germline V gene. The V and J ends lost 6 bases and 8 bases, in that order; junction bases with no gene match: 12. The CDR3, as DNA: TGCAGCGTCGCCGGACAGGAGGTATTAGGCTACACCTTC. It encodes CSVAGQEVLGYTF.

J is TRBJ2-3 and V is TRBV5-1; D is ambiguous. Trimming pared 4 bases from V and 5 bases from J, leaving 11 bases between. CDR3 length: 13 amino acids. Germline V CDR1 and CDR2: SGHRS, YFSETQ. The CDR3 coding sequence is TGCGCCAGCAGCACCGAGACACGAGATACGCAGTATTTT. Protein sequence: CASSTETRDTQYF.

This chain connects TRBV27 to TRBJ1-1; D is undetermined. Germline loops: CDR1 MNHEY, CDR2 SMNVEV (reference sequence). The CDR3 is made up of 12 amino acids. The ends were cut back, 6 bases at V and 3 bases at J, with 8 bases in the middle. The CDR3 spells CASRAGYTEAFF. The CDR3 DNA sequence: TGTGCCAGCAGGGCGGGGTACACTGAAGCTTTCTTT.

The V and J genes are TRBV28 and TRBJ2-2; D unclear. The CDR3 totals 13 residues. Trimming cost V 4 bases and J 5 bases, with 8 bases left between them. Germline V gene sequence: CDR1 MDHEN, CDR2 SYDVKM. The CDR3 region is CASSWSNTGELFF. DNA of the CDR3: TGTGCCAGCAGTTGGTCTAATACCGGGGAGCTGTTTTTT.

CDR3 in amino acids: CASSPTGGRNQPQHF. CDR3 in DNA: TGCGCCAGCAGCCCCACGGGGGGTCGCAATCAGCCCCAGCATTTT. The gene calls are TRBV5-1 and TRBJ1-5; maybe TRBD1 (5 bases). Germline CDR1 SGHRS, CDR2 YFSETQ. The CDR3 has 15 residues. V shed 4 bases and J shed 2 bases, with 13 bases lying between them.

The chain carries TRBV9 and TRBJ1-4, with TRBD1 as a possible D gene (5 bases). The CDR3 loop spans 15 amino acids. The V end lost 0 bases, the J end lost 6 bases, and 12 bases lay between the germline ends. Germline V gives CDR1 SGDLS, CDR2 YYNGEE. CDR3 DNA: TGTGCCAGCAGCGTAGATGAGGGGAGGTATGAAAAACTGTTTTTT. Translated, it gives CASSVDEGRYEKLFF.